This TCR beta chain was sequenced for a study of identical twins. Germline CDR1 is SGHNT and CDR2 is YENEEA. Trimming left V 7 bases short and J 9 bases short, with 19 bases between. The CDR3 covers 14 residues. The study, taken as a whole, reports: Cord blood's abundant beta clonotypes had fewer insertions, unlike memory repertoires.

TCRdb passed the 5' RACE reads through MiXCR, listing each CDR3 protein once. Of hundreds of thousands of distinct CDR3 sequences in the sample, more than 20% were seen once. A word on this clonotype: What it binds is not known.

A further study also used this sample, focusing on T cells expressing NK-cell markers.

The source of this sequence is a woman aged 18-29 years in good health. V and J are TRBV11-3 and TRBJ2-1; D call uncertain. The specimen was CD4+ T cells sorted from blood. The CDR3 loop is CASTSQGRVGEQFF. CDR3 nucleotides: TGTGCCAGCACTTCCCAAGGACGGGTGGGTGAGCAGTTCTTC.